This T cell receptor (beta chain) was profiled in a study of T-cell memory formation after mild COVID-19. Study as a whole: Across donors, TCR clusters were largely donor specific.

This CDR3 is 15 amino acids long. Germline assignment: CDR1 SGHTA and CDR2 FQGNSA. The V end was cut by 7 bases, the J end by 0 bases, with 12 bases between. A note on this clonotype: Its target is not known.

Study observations and caveats: Pre-infection memory showed some responding clones, and this suggested that cross-reactive memory joined. CD4/CD8 balance characterized clones contracting day 15 to 85, and CD4+ skew characterized later expanders.

TCRdb passed the 5' RACE reads through MiXCR, listing each CDR3 protein once. The table shows some 270,000 distinct CDR3 sequences, with 15% occurring only once. Sequenced sample: PBMCs or a T cell subset sorted from them (not recorded which). The chain combines TRBV7-2 with TRBJ2-2; weak D call: TRBD2 (6 bases). The source is an adult woman who had mild COVID-19 (a few samples of this study predate the infection). Cell type and time point are not known. The CDR3 here is CASNRRTTNTGELFF. As DNA, the CDR3 is TGTGCCAGCAACCGACGGACTACGAACACCGGGGAGCTGTTTTTT.